One sample yielded the 3 T cell receptor beta chains listed below, sequenced in a study of T cells after yellow fever vaccination. TCRdb processed the 5' RACE reads anew with MiXCR; each CDR3 protein has one entry. The sample has a few hundred thousand distinct CDR3 sequences, about 17% seen once; the top ten hold approximately 15%. Specimen: PBMCs, collected less than 6 days after the first yellow fever vaccination. These receptors all stem from a man aged 18 to 29 who received the YFV17D yellow fever vaccine.

The chain recombines TRBV4-2 with TRBJ1-6; no firm D call. Germline V gene lookup returns CDR1 LGHNA and CDR2 YNFKEQ. The CDR3 length is 15 residues. V was pared by 1 base and J by 6 bases, with 10 bases between. The DNA of the CDR3 is TGTGCCAGCAGCCAAGCGGAGACGGTTAATTCACCCCTCCACTTT. Protein sequence: CASSQAETVNSPLHF.

V is TRBV20-1 and J is TRBJ2-2, with a tentative D call TRBD2 (6 bases). V was trimmed by 0 bases and J by 1 base, leaving 12 bases between them. Germline V CDR1 and CDR2: DFQATT, SNEGSKA (reference sequence). The CDR3 length is 16 residues. DNA of the CDR3: TGCAGTGCTAGAGATAACGGCGGGGTGAACACCGGGGAGCTGTTTTTT. It yields the protein CSARDNGGVNTGELFF.

The V call is TRBV6-1, the J call TRBJ1-2; maybe TRBD1 (5 bases). The V gene lost 7 bases and the J gene lost 2 bases, with 14 bases spanning the gap. The CDR3 is 14 amino acids. CDR1 and CDR2 (germline): MNHNS, SASEGT. The CDR3 is CASTQASGNYGYTF. The DNA of the CDR3 is TGTGCCAGCACACAGGCCTCAGGAAACTATGGCTACACCTTC.